The entry below gives a single T cell receptor beta chain sequence along with its context. The antigen is unknown. The germline gives CDR1 SQVTM, CDR2 ANQGSEA. There are 14 residues in the CDR3. Between the trimmed V and J ends, which lost 8 bases and 2 bases, there was a span of 16 bases. This record belongs to a study of cytomegalovirus exposure and HLA in healthy donors. Study-level results: According to a later analysis, most TCR beta chains associated with CMV appeared HLA-restricted. The analysis excluded some indistinguishable V segments, including TRBV6-2 and TRBV6-3. The authors later found TCR association rates varying by HLA locus, with DRB1 most and HLA-C fewest.

Both 60 Vbeta primers and 13 Jbeta primers went into the PCR. The method was immunoSEQ multiplex PCR; TCRdb's version includes in-frame clones alone and lacks a portion of them. The sample shows under 170,000 clones, around 79% of them seen only once. The receptor was isolated from a man between 50 and 59 years old in good health and CMV-seropositive. Material for sequencing was PBMCs. V usage is TRBV29-1 and J usage is TRBJ1-5, with D maybe TRBD1 (5 bases). The CDR3 spells CSSKSGRGNQPQHF. In nucleotides, the CDR3 is TGCAGCTCTAAAAGTGGCAGGGGCAATCAGCCCCAGCATTTT.